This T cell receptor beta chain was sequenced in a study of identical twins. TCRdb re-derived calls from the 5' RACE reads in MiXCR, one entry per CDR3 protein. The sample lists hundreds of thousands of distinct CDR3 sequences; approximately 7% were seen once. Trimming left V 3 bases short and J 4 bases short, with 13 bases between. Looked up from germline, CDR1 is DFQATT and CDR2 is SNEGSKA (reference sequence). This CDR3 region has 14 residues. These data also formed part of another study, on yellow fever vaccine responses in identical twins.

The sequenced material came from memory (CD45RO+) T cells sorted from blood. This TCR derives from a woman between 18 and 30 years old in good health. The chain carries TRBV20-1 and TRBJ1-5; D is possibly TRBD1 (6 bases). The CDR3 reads CSASLGGPNQPQHF. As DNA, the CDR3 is TGCAGTGCTAGTTTAGGGGGGCCAAATCAGCCCCAGCATTTT.